A few counts support the clone carrying this T cell receptor beta chain. The target antigen is unknown. This entry comes from a study of cytomegalovirus exposure and HLA in healthy donors. Deletions cut 4 bases from V and 8 bases from J, with 17 bases between. Germline-derived CDR1 and CDR2 are MNHNS and SASEGT. The CDR3 sequence is 14 residues long. General study results and limits: A few chains tied to CMV proved CMV antigen-specific in vitro.

The table came from immunoSEQ multiplex PCR; TCRdb's copy has only in-frame clones and leaves some out. The sample contains 150,000 to 200,000 clones, about 85% of which appear only once. The rearrangement joins TRBV6-1 to TRBJ1-2; D may be TRBD1 (6 bases). What was sequenced was PBMCs. The sequence came from a man younger than 35 in good health and CMV-seropositive. CDR3 residues: CASSVQDSTGGYTF. The DNA of the CDR3 is TGTGCCAGCAGTGTTCAGGACAGTACTGGAGGCTACACCTTC.